This TCR beta chain was observed in a study of cytomegalovirus exposure and HLA in healthy donors. Study-level background: Within the Caucasian-associated ancestry cluster were roughly 81% of the approximately 400 genotyped donors.

The PCR employed 60 Vbeta primers together with 13 Jbeta primers. Using immunoSEQ multiplex PCR, the repertoire was profiled, and TCRdb retains in-frame clones only, with some absent. The profile shows roughly 120,000 clones, around 75% of them singletons. From germline, CDR1 is GTSNPN and CDR2 SVGIG (reference sequence). V dropped 5 bases and J dropped 2 bases, with 16 bases sitting between them. CDR3 size: 14 residues. Details on this clone: As yet, its antigen is unknown.

Findings and limits, study-wide: Reports showed the classifier diagnosing cytomegalovirus status with high specificity and sensitivity.

Sequencing was carried out using PBMCs. The TCR comes from a woman between 35 and 50 years old in good health and CMV-seropositive. V and J are TRBV30 and TRBJ2-7; TRBD1 is a possible D gene (5 bases). The CDR3 sequence: CAWASGQPPYEQYF. The DNA for the CDR3 is TGTGCCTGGGCCTCAGGGCAGCCGCCCTACGAGCAGTACTTC.